This T cell receptor (beta chain) was captured in a study of OX40 agonist ivuxolimab in advanced cancers. At the level of the study: Dose-escalation patients were diagnosed with hepatocellular carcinoma, melanoma, renal cell cancer or head and neck cancer.

Profiled with immunoSEQ multiplex PCR; TCRdb holds only in-frame clones, not every one. This table holds 39,000 or so clones, approximately 90% found once. Germline V gene sequence: CDR1 SGHRS, CDR2 YFSETQ. CDR3 length: 17 residues. Trimming took 0 bases from V and 10 from J, leaving 24 bases between them. This clonotype was obtained from an adult with an advanced solid tumor such as melanoma, head and neck, liver or kidney cancer. Sequences were derived from CD4+ or CD8+ T cells sorted from blood, sampled in a trial of the OX40 agonist ivuxolimab. The V and J genes are TRBV5-1 and TRBJ2-3, with D perhaps TRBD2 (5 bases). The CDR3 here is CASSLGGNLLNSDPQYF. In DNA, the CDR3 is TGCGCCAGCAGCTTGGGAGGGAACCTACTCAACAGTGATCCGCAGTATTTT.